Following are 10 T cell receptor beta chains from one sample sequenced in a study of pediatric ulcerative colitis. Rectal tissue came from one to two pinch biopsies taken at colonoscopy. The data were produced by immunoSEQ multiplex PCR, yet TCRdb's version contains in-frame clones alone and is incomplete. The sample includes roughly 45,000 clones, over 70% seen only once; the top ten take over 3%. Sequencing was done on a sample of gut tissue. The origin of the receptors is a girl aged 5-17 years with moderate ulcerative colitis.

The chain carries TRBV7-8 and TRBJ2-7, with D possibly matching TRBD1 (6 bases). The germline V gene has CDR1 SGHVS and CDR2 FQNEAQ. This CDR3 is built from 14 residues. V gave up 1 base and J gave up 5 bases, with 12 bases separating them. The CDR3 loop is CASSLEARGHEQYF. The DNA for the CDR3 is TGTGCCAGCAGCTTAGAGGCCAGGGGTCACGAGCAGTACTTC.

This rearrangement joins TRBV6-5 to TRBJ1-6; perhaps TRBD1 as D (5 bases). V lost 3 bases and J lost 7, with 10 bases in between. Germline CDR1 reads MNHEY; CDR2 reads SVGAGI. The CDR3 is 14 amino acids. The CDR3 reads CASSYTGANSPLHF. The CDR3 DNA reads TGTGCCAGCAGTTATACAGGAGCAAATTCACCCCTCCACTTT.

This clone occurred once. V is TRBV4-3 and J is TRBJ2-5; D might be TRBD2 (6 bases). The J call may not be correct, given that the DNA end is closer to TRBJ2-7. The CDR3 contains 15 residues. Germline V gives CDR1 LGHNA, CDR2 YSLEER. CDR3 in DNA: TGCGCCAGCAGCCAAGATCCGGGAGATTCGTACGAGCAGTACTTC. It translates to CASSQDPGDSYEQYF.

This chain connects TRBV5-4 to TRBJ2-2, with D maybe TRBD2 (5 bases). This CDR3 contains 15 residues. Germline values: CDR1 SGHNT, CDR2 YYREEE (reference sequence). Trimming shortened V by 1 base and J by 5 bases, and 12 bases separated the two germline ends. The CDR3 DNA reads TGTGCCAGCAGCTTGCGGGGTGGTGGTACCGGGGAGCTGTTTTTT. Protein: CASSLRGGGTGELFF.

The V and J genes are TRBV6-1 and TRBJ2-7; TRBD1 or TRBD2 may be the D gene (5 bases each). Germline V CDR1 and CDR2: MNHNS, SASEGT. V lost 1 base and J 3 bases, leaving 13 bases between the germline ends. The CDR3 loop spans 15 amino acids. The CDR3: CASSEGGIPLYEQYF. CDR3 sequence (DNA): TGTGCCAGCAGTGAAGGGGGGATCCCCCTCTACGAGCAGTACTTC.

The genes are TRBV28 and TRBJ2-2, with a weak D call TRBD1 (6 bases). The CDR3 totals 15 residues. Trimming took off 3 bases at V and 6 bases at J, with 14 bases between the two ends. CDR1 and CDR2 (germline): MDHEN, SYDVKM. CDR3 nucleotide sequence: TGTGCCAGCAGTTTGTTCACAGGGAAACCCGGGGAGCTGTTTTTT. This encodes CASSLFTGKPGELFF.

This clone occurred a few times. V usage is TRBV5-4 and J usage is TRBJ1-1; 8 nucleotides line up with TRBD1. Germline trimming cut 1 base from V and 7 bases from J; bases unmatched to any gene: 3. The CDR3 contains 13 residues. Germline V gene sequence: CDR1 SGHNT, CDR2 YYREEE (reference sequence). The CDR3 DNA reads as TGTGCCAGCAGCTTGACAGGGGGAAATGAAGCTTTCTTT. Residues: CASSLTGGNEAFF.

The chain recombines TRBV7-6 with TRBJ1-6; 7 nucleotides line up with TRBD1. V lost 1 base and J lost 5; bases outside the gene matches: 5. Germline V gene sequence: CDR1 SGHVS, CDR2 FNYEAQ. The length of the CDR3 is 16 residues. CDR3 loop: CASSLVGTENNSPLHF. CDR3 coding DNA: TGTGCCAGCAGCTTAGTTGGGACAGAAAATAATTCACCCCTCCACTTT.

The chain recombines TRBV9 with TRBJ2-3; TRBD2 matches 11 bases. The CDR3 spans 16 residues. Per the germline V gene, CDR1 is SGDLS and CDR2 is YYNGEE. V dropped 3 bases and J dropped 2; count of bases not matched to a gene: 5. The CDR3 DNA follows: TGTGCCAGCAGCGCTCTGGGACTAGCGGTCACAGATACGCAGTATTTT. Protein: CASSALGLAVTDTQYF.

The V gene is TRBV5-6, the J gene TRBJ2-3, with D possibly matching TRBD1 (6 bases). The germline gives CDR1 SGHDT, CDR2 YYEEEE. Trimming pared 1 base from V and 4 bases from J, leaving 10 bases between. CDR3 size: 14 residues. This CDR3 reads CASSLTGWADTQYF. The CDR3 region has the DNA TGTGCCAGCAGCTTGACAGGGTGGGCAGATACGCAGTATTTT.